This T cell receptor (beta chain) emerged from a study of blood T cell repertoires in COVID-19. At the level of the study: COVID-19 samples, acute and convalescent, were from the United States, Italy and Spain. Nucleic acid was either cDNA or gDNA, and it came from T cells, B-cell-depleted T cells, or PBMCs.

In the original processing: Reference gene primers were amplified, and this amplification served to estimate nucleated cell counts. Clones were read by immunoSEQ multiplex PCR, and TCRdb kept only the in-frame ones, dropping some. V and J calls and clone size follow that table, whereas D and trimming were derived from the DNA. The sample yields around 210,000 clones, 85% seen once. Seattle enrolled patients during active infection and tracked them longitudinally. CDR3 length: 17 residues. The V end lost 1 base, the J end lost 1 base, and 16 bases lay between the germline ends. CDR1 is KGHDR and CDR2 is SFDVKD in the germline V gene.

Input material: peripheral blood. This clonotype was obtained from a man aged 45-65 years with COVID-19, enrolled during active disease. The chain uses TRBV24-1 and TRBJ2-7; TRBD1 might be the D (5 bases). The CDR3 DNA sequence: TGTGCCACCAGTGATTTCAGCAGGACACTCCTATCCTACGAGCAGTACTTC. It translates to CATSDFSRTLLSYEQYF.